In this sample, the clone carrying this T cell receptor (beta chain) turned up once. Antigen unknown. Deletions cut 5 bases from V and 0 bases from J, with 20 bases between. Germline assignment: CDR1 SQVTM and CDR2 ANQGSEA. The CDR3 consists of 16 residues. This specimen comes from a study of CD8+CD57+ T cells in acquired aplastic anemia. Study conclusions and caveats: Patients and controls shared twenty-nine CD8+ CDR3 sequences.

For CDR3 and TCR beta VDJ profiling, genomic DNA was the template used. Each CDR3 protein is one row after TCRdb ran MiXCR on the reads. Among 150,000 to 200,000 distinct CDR3 sequences listed, roughly 63% were seen once. The TCR comes from a human donor in good health. Sequenced sample: sorted CD4+, CD8+, or CD8+CD57+ T cells (not recorded which) from PBMCs. V is TRBV29-1 and J is TRBJ2-7; maybe TRBD1 (6 bases). CDR3 DNA sequence: TGCAGCGTTCAATCGCCCCAGGGGATTAGCTCCTACGAGCAGTACTTC. Translated, it gives CSVQSPQGISSYEQYF.